This TCR beta chain was identified during a study of cytomegalovirus exposure and HLA in healthy donors. Across the whole study: Among about 179 million T cells, an earlier analysis found around 100 million unique TCR beta sequences. For the approximately 400 genotyped donors, approximately 82% fell within the Caucasian-associated ancestry cluster. The study, taken as a whole, reports: Earlier analysis yielded a pattern in which most TCR beta V segments were productive about 87% or about 30% of the time. For most subjects, TCR beta sequences were reported to predict HLA-A and HLA-B alleles with accuracy.

Amplification used 60 Vbeta primers and 13 Jbeta primers. The data were produced by immunoSEQ multiplex PCR, yet TCRdb's version contains in-frame clones alone and is incomplete. This table has approximately 190,000 clones, 80% appearing once. On this clone: The antigen remains undetermined.

This TCR came from a man aged 35-49 years in good health and CMV-seropositive. What was sequenced was PBMCs.

As DNA, the CDR3 is TGTGCCAGCATGATAGAATACGAGCAGTACTTC. This gives the protein CASMIEYEQYF. This rearrangement joins TRBV2 to TRBJ2-7; D ambiguous. Trimming removed 7 bases at V and 4 bases at J, with 8 bases between. Per the germline V gene, CDR1 is SNHLY and CDR2 is FYNNEI. This CDR3 comprises 11 residues.